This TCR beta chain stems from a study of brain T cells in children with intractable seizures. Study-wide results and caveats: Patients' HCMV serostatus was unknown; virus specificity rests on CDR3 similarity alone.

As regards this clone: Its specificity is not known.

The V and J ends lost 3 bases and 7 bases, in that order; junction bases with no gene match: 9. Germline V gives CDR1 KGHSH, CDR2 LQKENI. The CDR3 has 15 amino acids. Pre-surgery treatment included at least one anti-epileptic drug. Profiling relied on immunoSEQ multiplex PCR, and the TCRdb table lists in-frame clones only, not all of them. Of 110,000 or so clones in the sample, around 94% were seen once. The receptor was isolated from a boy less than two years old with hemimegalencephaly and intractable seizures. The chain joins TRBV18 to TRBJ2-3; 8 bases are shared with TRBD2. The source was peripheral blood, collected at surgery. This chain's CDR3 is CASSPPSSGTNTQYF. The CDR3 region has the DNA TGTGCCAGCTCACCTCCCAGTAGCGGGACAAATACGCAGTATTTT.